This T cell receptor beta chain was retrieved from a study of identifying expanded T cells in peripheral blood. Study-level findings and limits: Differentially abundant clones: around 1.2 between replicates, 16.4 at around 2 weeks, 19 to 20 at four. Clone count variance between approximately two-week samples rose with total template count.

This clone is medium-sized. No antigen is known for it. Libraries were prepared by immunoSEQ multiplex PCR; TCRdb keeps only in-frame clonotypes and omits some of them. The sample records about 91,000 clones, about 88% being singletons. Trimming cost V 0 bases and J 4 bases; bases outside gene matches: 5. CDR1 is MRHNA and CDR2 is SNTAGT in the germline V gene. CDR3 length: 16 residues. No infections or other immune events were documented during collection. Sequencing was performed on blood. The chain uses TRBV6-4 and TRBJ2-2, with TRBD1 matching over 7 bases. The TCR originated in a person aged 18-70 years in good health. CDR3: CASSDSIAGGTGELFF. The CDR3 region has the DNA TGTGCCAGCAGTGACTCGATAGCAGGGGGCACCGGGGAGCTGTTTTTT.